Detailed here is one T cell receptor beta chain. Its antigen remains undetermined. Qualities for individual bases were not recorded, and no much larger clone is one base off. This sample is part of a study of T cell responses to AZD1222 COVID-19 vaccine (dated by TCRdb to the early 2020s). Describing the broader study: Because spike-specific TCR depth and breadth did not differ between the two schedules, AZD1222 recipients who got a second dose at roughly 4 weeks were pooled with those who got a second dose at roughly 12 weeks. TCR sequencing covered about 230 trial participants: about 210 given two doses of AZD1222 and around 26 given two doses of MenACWY control vaccine. Trial participants were enrolled into age subgroups of 18-55, 56-69 and 70-plus years, which contained 148, 28 and 57 TCR-sequenced participants, respectively. Paper-wide results and their limitations: Reportedly, almost half of the unique spike-specific TCRs recognized epitopes lying outside the regions that are mutated in the B.1.351 and B.1.1.7 variants. Participants were mostly white British, with more females than males. The authors suggested clonal diversity may have been underestimated. CD4 TCRs associated with the vaccine covered the entire spike protein, and the dominant responses were in regions 160-218 and 743-854. A significant rise in spike-specific TCR breadth and depth was observed after two AZD1222 doses relative to day 0 and relative to MenACWY recipients. Because no day 14 peak-response samples were available, the repertoires could be characterized only after the peak T cell response. Conclusions about previously exposed vaccinees are limited because only six or seven AZD1222 recipients were SARS-CoV-2 seropositive at baseline. In the small 56-69-year group, the increase in depth fell short of significance, most likely because of low power.

The CDR3 regions of human TCRbeta chains were analyzed by immunosequencing. The paper's processing steps were these. TCRs in the repertoires were matched against a reference library of SARS-CoV-2-specific TCRs that had been generated with the MIRA antigen-specificity platform. Breadth meant the fraction of unique TCRs that were SARS-CoV-2-associated, whereas depth meant the fraction of total T cells that were SARS-CoV-2-associated. Each spike-specific TCR was assigned to its reactive spike region and to a CD4 or CD8 class using the MIRA data. Log10-transformed breadth and depth values were compared by one-way ANOVA with Sidak's multiple comparisons tests. TCRdb limited this immuneACCESS table to in-frame rearrangements with V and J called. A share of clones is missing; checked studies link under half to unresolved V genes, and the rest is unexplained. The V and J calls and clone size were taken over from that table, and D and trimming were inferred from the DNA. In this sample the table shows 90,000 to 150,000 clones, roughly 90% of which occur a single time. The ten largest make up roughly 4% of the sample.

The time point label of this sample denotes: baseline before first vaccination. Vaccinee samples came from UK trials COV001 and COV002, including a single-blind randomized controlled phase 2/3 trial of AZD1222 (ChAdOx1 nCoV-19) in healthy adults. For TCRbeta chain sequencing, PBMC samples from trial participants were taken at day 0 and at day 28 after the second dose. The clonotype was recovered from an adult in good health. The sequencing here drew on peripheral blood, taken on day 0 of AZD1222 vaccination.

The CDR3 reads as follows: CASSQEGRAKQFF. The base sequence is TGCGCCAGCAGCCAAGAGGGCAGGGCAAAGCAGTTCTTC. This chain joins TRBV4-3 to TRBJ2-1; TRBD1 is a possible D gene, resting on 5 matching bases. For CDR1 and CDR2, the germline V gene lists LGHNA and YSLEER. Trimming removed 0 bases from V and 11 bases from J, leaving 11 bases between the germline ends. Including cysteine and phenylalanine, the CDR3 has 13 amino acids. Just the 39-base CDR3 DNA is kept, in frame starting at base 1.